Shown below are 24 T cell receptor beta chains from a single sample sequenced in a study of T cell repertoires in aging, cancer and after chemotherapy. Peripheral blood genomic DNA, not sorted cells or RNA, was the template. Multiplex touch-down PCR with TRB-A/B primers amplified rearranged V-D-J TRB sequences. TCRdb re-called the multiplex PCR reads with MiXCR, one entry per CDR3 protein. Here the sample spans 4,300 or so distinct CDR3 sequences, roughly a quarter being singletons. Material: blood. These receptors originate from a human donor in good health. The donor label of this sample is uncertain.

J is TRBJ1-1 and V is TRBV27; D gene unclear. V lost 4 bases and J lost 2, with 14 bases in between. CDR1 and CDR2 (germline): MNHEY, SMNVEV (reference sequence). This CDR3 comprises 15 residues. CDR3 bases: TGTGCCAGCAGTTCGTCGAAGGCGATAAACACTGAAGCTTTCTTT. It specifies CASSSSKAINTEAFF.

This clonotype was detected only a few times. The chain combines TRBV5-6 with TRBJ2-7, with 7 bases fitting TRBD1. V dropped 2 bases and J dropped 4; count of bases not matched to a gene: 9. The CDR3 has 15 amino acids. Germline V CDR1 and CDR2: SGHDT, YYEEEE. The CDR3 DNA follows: TGTGCCAGCAGCTTTGGGACAGCCTTGCTGTACGAGCAGTACTTC. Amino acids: CASSFGTALLYEQYF.

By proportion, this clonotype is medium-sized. Written as DNA, the CDR3 is TGTGCCAGTACCCCCTTAGTTAGCGGGGGGGTTGTACAGAATGAGCAGTTCTTC. This encodes CASTPLVSGGVVQNEQFF. The chain joins TRBV19 to TRBJ2-1; 11 bases map to TRBD2. This CDR3 has 18 amino acids. V gave up 7 bases and J gave up 7 bases; unmatched junction bases: 18. Germline V gene data show CDR1 as LNHDA and CDR2 as SQIVND (reference sequence).

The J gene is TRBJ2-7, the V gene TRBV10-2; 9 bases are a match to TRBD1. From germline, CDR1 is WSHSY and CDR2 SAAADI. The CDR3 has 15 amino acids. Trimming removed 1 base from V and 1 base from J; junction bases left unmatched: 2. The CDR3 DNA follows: TGCGCCAGCAGTGAGTGGGGACAGGGATCCTACGAGCAGTACTTC. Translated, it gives CASSEWGQGSYEQYF.

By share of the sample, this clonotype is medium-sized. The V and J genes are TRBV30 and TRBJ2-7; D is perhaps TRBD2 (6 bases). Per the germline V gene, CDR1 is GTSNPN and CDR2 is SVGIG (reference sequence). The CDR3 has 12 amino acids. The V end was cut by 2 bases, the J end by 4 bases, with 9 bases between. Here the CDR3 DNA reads TGTGCCTGGAGTAGGAGGGGTTACGAGCAGTACTTC. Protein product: CAWSRRGYEQYF.

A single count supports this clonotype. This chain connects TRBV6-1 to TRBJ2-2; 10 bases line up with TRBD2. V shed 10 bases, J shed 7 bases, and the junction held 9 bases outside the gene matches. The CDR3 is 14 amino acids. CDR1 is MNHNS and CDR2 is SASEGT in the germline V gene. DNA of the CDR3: TGTGCCATCAGGGCAGCGGGGGGGAGCGGGGAGCTGTTTTTT. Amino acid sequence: CAIRAAGGSGELFF.

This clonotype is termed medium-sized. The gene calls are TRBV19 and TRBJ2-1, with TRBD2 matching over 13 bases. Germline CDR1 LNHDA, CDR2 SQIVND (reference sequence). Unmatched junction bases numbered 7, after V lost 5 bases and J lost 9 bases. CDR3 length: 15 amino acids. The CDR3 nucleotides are TGTGCCAGTAGTCCACTAGCGGGAGGGTACGTTGAGCAGTTCTTC. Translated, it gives CASSPLAGGYVEQFF.

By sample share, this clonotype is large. The CDR3: CSVLALVPGELFF. The CDR3 DNA reads TGCAGCGTACTAGCGCTGGTCCCCGGGGAGCTGTTTTTT. V usage is TRBV29-1 and J usage is TRBJ2-2; 7 bases align to TRBD2. CDR3 length: 13 residues. V shed 6 bases, J shed 6 bases, and the junction held 7 bases outside the gene matches. Germline CDR1 reads SQVTM; CDR2 reads ANQGSEA.

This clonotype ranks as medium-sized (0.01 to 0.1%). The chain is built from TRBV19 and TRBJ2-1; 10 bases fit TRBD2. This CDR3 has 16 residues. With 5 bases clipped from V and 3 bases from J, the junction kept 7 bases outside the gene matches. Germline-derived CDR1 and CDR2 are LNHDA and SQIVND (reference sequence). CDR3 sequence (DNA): TGTGCCAGTAGTGACCCTAGCGGGAGAAACTACAATGAGCAGTTCTTC. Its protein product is CASSDPSGRNYNEQFF.

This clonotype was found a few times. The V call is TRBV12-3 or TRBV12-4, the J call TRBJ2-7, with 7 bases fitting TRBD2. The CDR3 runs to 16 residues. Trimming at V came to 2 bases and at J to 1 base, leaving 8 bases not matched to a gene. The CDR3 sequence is CASSLSSGGVSYEQYF. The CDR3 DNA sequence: TGTGCCAGCAGTTTATCTAGCGGAGGGGTATCCTACGAGCAGTACTTC.

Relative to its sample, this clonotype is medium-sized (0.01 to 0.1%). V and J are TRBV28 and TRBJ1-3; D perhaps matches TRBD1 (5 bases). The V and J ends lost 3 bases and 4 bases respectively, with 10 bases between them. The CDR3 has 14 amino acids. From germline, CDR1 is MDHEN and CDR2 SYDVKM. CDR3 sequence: CASSFFDRGNTIYF. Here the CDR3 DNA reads TGTGCCAGCAGTTTCTTTGACAGAGGAAACACCATATATTTT.

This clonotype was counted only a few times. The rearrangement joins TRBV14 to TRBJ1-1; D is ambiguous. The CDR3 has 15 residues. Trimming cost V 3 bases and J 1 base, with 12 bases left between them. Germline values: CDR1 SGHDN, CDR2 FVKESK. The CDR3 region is CASSHLPGANTEAFF. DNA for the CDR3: TGTGCCAGCAGCCACCTACCGGGAGCGAACACTGAAGCTTTCTTT.

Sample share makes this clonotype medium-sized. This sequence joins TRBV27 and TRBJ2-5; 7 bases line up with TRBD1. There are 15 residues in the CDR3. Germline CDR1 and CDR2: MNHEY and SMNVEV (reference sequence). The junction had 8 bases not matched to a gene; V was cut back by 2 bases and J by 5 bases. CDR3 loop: CASSLRIGGLETQYF. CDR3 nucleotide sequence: TGTGCCAGCAGTTTACGGATAGGGGGCTTGGAGACCCAGTACTTC.

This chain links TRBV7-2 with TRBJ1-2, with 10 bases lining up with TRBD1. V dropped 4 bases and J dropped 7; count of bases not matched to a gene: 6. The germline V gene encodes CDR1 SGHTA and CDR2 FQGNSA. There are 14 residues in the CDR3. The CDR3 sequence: CASSSRGQGTGYTF. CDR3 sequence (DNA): TGTGCCAGCAGCTCCAGGGGACAGGGGACTGGCTACACCTTC.

This CDR3 reads CASSKGLPERYGYTF. The CDR3 bases are TGTGCCAGCAGCAAGGGACTTCCGGAACGATATGGCTACACCTTC. The rearrangement links TRBV27 to TRBJ1-2, with D maybe TRBD1 (5 bases). The V gene's germline CDR1 is MNHEY and CDR2 SMNVEV (reference sequence). The CDR3 length is 15 residues. The V gene lost 6 bases and the J gene lost 5 bases, with 19 bases spanning the gap.

CDR3 sequence: CASSLPTYNEQFF. In DNA form, the CDR3 reads TGTGCCAGCAGTTTACCAACCTACAATGAGCAGTTCTTC. The chain is built from TRBV27 and TRBJ2-1; D uncertain. V dropped 2 bases and J dropped 2 bases, with 4 bases sitting between them. This CDR3 spans 13 amino acids. Germline V gene sequence: CDR1 MNHEY, CDR2 SMNVEV (reference sequence).

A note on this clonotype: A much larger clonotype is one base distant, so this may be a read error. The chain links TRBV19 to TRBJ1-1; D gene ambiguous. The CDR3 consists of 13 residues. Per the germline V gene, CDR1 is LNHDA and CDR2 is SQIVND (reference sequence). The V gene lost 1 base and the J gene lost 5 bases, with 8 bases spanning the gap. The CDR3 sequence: CASSIGVRTEAFF. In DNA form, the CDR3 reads TGTGCCAGTAGTATAGGTGTGAGGACTGAAGCTTTCTTT.

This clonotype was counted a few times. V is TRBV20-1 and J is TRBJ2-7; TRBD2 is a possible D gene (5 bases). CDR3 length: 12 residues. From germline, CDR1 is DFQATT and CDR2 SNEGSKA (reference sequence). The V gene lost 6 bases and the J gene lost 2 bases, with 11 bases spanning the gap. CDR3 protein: CSASRTPYEQYF. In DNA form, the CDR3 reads TGCAGTGCCTCGAGGACTCCCTACGAGCAGTACTTC.

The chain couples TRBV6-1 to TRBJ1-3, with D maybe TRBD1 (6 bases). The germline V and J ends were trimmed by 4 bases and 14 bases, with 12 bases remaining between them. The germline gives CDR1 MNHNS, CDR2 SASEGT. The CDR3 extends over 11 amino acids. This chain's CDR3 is CASSVGGLLYF. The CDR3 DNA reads TGTGCCAGCAGTGTCGGGGGGCTCTTATATTTT.

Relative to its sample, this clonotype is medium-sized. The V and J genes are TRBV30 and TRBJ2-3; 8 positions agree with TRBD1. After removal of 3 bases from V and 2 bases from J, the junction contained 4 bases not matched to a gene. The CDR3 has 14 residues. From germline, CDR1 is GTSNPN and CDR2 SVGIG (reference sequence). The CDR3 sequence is CAWSQGATTDTQYF. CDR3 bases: TGTGCCTGGAGCCAGGGGGCTACCACAGATACGCAGTATTTT.

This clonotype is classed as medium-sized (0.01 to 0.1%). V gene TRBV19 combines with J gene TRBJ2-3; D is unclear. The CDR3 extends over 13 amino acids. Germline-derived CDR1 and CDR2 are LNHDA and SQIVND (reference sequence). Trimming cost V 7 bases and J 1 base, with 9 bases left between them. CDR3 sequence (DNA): TGTGCCAGTAACGAAGGTCGCACAGATACGCAGTATTTT. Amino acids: CASNEGRTDTQYF.

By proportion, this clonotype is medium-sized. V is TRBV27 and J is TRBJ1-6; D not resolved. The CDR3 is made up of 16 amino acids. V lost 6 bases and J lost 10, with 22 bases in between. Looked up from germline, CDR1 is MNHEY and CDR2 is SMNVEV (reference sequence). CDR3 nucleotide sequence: TGTGCCAGCAGACCTCAACAAGGGTCCCATTGGTCACCCCTCCACTTT. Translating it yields CASRPQQGSHWSPLHF.

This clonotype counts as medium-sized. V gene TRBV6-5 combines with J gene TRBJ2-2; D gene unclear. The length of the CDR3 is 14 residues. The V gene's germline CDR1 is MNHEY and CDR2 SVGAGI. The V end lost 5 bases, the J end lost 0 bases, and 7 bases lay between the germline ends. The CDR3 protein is CASSLGANTGELFF. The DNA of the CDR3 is TGTGCCAGCAGTCTGGGCGCGAACACCGGGGAGCTGTTTTTT.

The CDR3 protein is CASSKQANYGYTF. CDR3 sequence (DNA): TGTGCCAGCAGCAAACAGGCGAACTATGGCTACACCTTC. The chain couples TRBV7-2 to TRBJ1-2; tentative D call: TRBD1 (5 bases). V dropped 5 bases and J dropped 2 bases, with 9 bases sitting between them. Germline-derived CDR1 and CDR2 are SGHTA and FQGNSA. The CDR3 runs to 13 residues. Together with reference TRBV7-2 and TRBJ1-2, the CDR3 gives the full variable domain: GAGVSQSPSNKVTEKGKDVELRCDPISGHTALYWYRQSLGQGLEFLIYFQGNSAPDKSGLPSDRFSAERTGGSVSTLTIQRTQQEDSAVYLCASSKQANYGYTFGSGTRLTVV.